This T cell receptor (beta chain) was captured in a study of naive CD8 T cells in extremely preterm neonates. Study conclusions and caveats: Preterm CDR3s were shorter than older groups', with fewer N additions and less trimming. Limitations included small sample size and variable preterm productive templates.

Extremely preterm births at roughly 22-28 weeks of gestation supplied the samples. Pregnancies with fetal demise, active maternal HSV infection or known maternal HIV were excluded. On this clone: As yet, its antigen is unknown.

This table comes from immunoSEQ multiplex PCR, and its TCRdb copy is limited to in-frame clones, with some not included. This table has about 5,000 clones, 90% to 95% appearing once. This TCR was recovered from a boy who was born preterm. Specimen: naive CD8+ T cells from cord blood.

CDR3 protein: CSGGTGNTIYF. The CDR3 region has the DNA TGCAGCGGCGGGACAGGAAACACCATATATTTT. V gene TRBV29-1 combines with J gene TRBJ1-3, with TRBD1 as a possible D gene (6 bases). Trimming removed 7 bases at V and 4 bases at J, with 8 bases between. The germline gives CDR1 SQVTM, CDR2 ANQGSEA. The CDR3 consists of 11 residues.